Included here is one TCR beta chain sequence, with context. Its antigen is not known. Trimming removed 4 bases from V and 2 bases from J, with 17 bases in between. The CDR3 length is 16 residues. CDR1 is SGHRS and CDR2 is YFSETQ in the germline V gene. With 60 Vbeta and 13 Jbeta primers, the PCR was carried out. Assay: immunoSEQ multiplex PCR; the TCRdb copy retains only in-frame clones and omits some. The sample lists tens of thousands of clones, roughly 80% occurring once. The data stem from a study of cytomegalovirus exposure and HLA in healthy donors. Study-wide findings and caveats: One variant, a missense change in DCLRE1C, was linked in a later analysis to TCR beta V- and J-gene trimming.

The gene calls are TRBV5-1 and TRBJ2-3, with D possibly matching TRBD2 (5 bases). The receptor's source is a man younger than 45 in good health and CMV-seropositive. Sequenced input: PBMCs. In nucleotides, the CDR3 is TGCGCCAGCAGCAGTAGAACGAGCGGAACCACAGATACGCAGTATTTT. Amino acids: CASSSRTSGTTDTQYF.